This T cell receptor (beta chain) was documented in a study of shared clonotypes between healthy human individuals. The CDR3 is 15 amino acids. The V end was cut by 4 bases, the J end by 9 bases, with 19 bases between. Germline CDR1 MDHEN, CDR2 SYDVKM. Authors' analysis steps: ImmunoSEQ output held junction-only sequences without quality scores, so filtering differed. The assay was immunoSEQ multiplex PCR, and TCRdb's table has in-frame clones only and misses some. The V and J calls and clone size are taken from that table; D and trimming were inferred from the DNA. The top ten clones hold approximately 1.6% of a sample with around 1,900,000 clones, around 95% of them seen once. Study-level findings and limits: It was expected that sequencing depth would affect clonotype sharing among donors. As a rule, naive subsets had a larger estimated richness than memory subsets.

It was CD45RO-negative cells, positively selected for CCR7, that made up naive CD8 cells, with terminally differentiated effector memory CD45RA+ cells excluded. All participating donors were Caucasian adults from Nashville, Tennessee. Regarding this clone: Antigen: not known.

The sequencing sample was made of naive CD8+ T cells from PBMCs. The chain combines TRBV28 with TRBJ1-3; tentative D call: TRBD1 (5 bases). The clonotype was recovered from a young man in good health. Some clones in this sample may be carry-over from other donors' samples. CDR3 residues: CASSSGGASGSTIYF. In DNA form, the CDR3 reads TGTGCCAGCAGTTCCGGGGGAGCCTCAGGCAGCACCATATATTTT.